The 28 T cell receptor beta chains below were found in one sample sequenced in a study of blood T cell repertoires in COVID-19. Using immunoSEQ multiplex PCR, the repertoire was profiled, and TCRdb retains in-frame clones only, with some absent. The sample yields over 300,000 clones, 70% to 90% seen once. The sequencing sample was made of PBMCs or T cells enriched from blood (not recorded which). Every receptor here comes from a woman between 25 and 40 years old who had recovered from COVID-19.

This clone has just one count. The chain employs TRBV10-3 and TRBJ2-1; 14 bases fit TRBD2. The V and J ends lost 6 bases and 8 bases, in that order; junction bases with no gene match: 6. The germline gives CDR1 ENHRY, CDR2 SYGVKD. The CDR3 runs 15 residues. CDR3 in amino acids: CAIRAGTSGSDEQFF. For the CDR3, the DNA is TGTGCCATCAGAGCAGGGACTAGCGGGAGCGATGAGCAGTTCTTC.

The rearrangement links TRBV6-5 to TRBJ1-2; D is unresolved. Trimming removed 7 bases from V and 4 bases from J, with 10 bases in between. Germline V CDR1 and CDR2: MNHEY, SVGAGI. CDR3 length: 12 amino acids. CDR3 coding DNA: TGTGCCAGCACCGTCTTCTCCTATGGCTACACCTTC. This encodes CASTVFSYGYTF.

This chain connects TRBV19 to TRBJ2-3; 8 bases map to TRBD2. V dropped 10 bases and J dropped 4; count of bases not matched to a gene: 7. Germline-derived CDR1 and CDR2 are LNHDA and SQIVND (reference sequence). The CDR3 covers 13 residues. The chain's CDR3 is CATRLAGADTQYF. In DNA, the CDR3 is TGTGCCACCCGCCTAGCGGGCGCAGATACGCAGTATTTT.

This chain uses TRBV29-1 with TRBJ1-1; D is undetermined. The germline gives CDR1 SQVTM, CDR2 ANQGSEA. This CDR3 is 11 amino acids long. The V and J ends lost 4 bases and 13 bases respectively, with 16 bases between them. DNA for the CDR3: TGCAGCGTTGCCCGGGGAGGGATCCATTTCTTT. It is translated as CSVARGGIHFF.

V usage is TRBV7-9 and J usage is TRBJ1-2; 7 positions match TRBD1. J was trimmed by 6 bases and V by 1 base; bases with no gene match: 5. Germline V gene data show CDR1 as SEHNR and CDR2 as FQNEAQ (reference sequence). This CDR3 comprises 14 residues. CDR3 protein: CASSLGTGFDGYTF. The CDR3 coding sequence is TGTGCCAGCAGCTTAGGGACAGGCTTTGATGGCTACACCTTC.

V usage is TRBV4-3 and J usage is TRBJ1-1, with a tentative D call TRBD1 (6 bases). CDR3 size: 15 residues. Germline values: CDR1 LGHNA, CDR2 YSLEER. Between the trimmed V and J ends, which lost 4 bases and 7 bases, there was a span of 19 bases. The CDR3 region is CASSRDIVTQGEAFF. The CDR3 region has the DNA TGCGCCAGCAGCCGGGACATTGTAACGCAGGGTGAAGCTTTCTTT.

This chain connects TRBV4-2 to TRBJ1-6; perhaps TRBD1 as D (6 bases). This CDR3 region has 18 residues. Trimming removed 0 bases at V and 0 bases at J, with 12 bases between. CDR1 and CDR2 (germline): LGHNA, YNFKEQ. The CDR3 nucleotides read TGTGCCAGCAGCCAAGATACAGGGATGAGCTCCTATAATTCACCCCTCCACTTT. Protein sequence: CASSQDTGMSSYNSPLHF.

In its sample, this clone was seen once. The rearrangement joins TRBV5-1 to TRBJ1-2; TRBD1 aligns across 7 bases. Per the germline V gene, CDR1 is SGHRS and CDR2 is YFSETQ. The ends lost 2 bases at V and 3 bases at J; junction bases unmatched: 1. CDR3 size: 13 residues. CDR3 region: CASSFGTDYGYTF. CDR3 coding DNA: TGCGCCAGCAGCTTTGGGACAGACTATGGCTACACCTTC. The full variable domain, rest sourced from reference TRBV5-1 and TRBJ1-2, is KAGVTQTPRYLIKTRGQQVTLSCSPISGHRSVSWYQQTPGQGLQFLFEYFSETQRNKGNFPGRFSGRQFSNSRSEMNVSTLELGDSALYLCASSFGTDYGYTFGSGTRLTVV.

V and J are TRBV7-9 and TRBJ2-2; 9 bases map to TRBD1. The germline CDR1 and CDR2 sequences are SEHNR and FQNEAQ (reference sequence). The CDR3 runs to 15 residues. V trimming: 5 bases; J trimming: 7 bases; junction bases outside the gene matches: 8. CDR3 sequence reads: CASSHRTGAIGELFF. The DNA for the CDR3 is TGTGCCAGCAGCCACCGGACAGGGGCGATCGGGGAGCTGTTTTTT.

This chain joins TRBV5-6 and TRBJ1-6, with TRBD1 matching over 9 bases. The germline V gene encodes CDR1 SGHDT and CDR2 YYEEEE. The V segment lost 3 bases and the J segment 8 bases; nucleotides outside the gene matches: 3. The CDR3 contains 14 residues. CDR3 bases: TGTGCCAGCAGCTCCGGACAGGGGTATTCACCCCTCCACTTT. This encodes CASSSGQGYSPLHF.

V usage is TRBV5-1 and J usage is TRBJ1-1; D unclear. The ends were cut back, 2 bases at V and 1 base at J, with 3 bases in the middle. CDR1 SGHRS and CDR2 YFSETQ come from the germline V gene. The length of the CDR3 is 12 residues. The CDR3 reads CASSLANTEAFF. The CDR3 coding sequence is TGCGCCAGCAGCTTAGCGAACACTGAAGCTTTCTTT.

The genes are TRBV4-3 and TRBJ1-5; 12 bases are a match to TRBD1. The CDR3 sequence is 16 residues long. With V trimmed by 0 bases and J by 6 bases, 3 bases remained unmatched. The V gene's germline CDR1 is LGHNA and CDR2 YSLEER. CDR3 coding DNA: TGCGCCAGCAGCCAAGATGTGGGACAGGGGGCTCAGCCCCAGCATTTT. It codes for CASSQDVGQGAQPQHF.

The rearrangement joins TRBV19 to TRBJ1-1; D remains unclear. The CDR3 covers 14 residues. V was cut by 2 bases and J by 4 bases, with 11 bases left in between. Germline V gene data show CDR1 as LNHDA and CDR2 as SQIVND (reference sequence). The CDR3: CASSIRQLPTEAFF. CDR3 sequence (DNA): TGTGCCAGTAGTATACGCCAGTTGCCCACTGAAGCTTTCTTT.

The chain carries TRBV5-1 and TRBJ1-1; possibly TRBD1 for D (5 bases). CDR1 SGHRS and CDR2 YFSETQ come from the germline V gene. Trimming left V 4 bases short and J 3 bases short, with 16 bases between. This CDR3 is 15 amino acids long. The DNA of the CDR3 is TGCGCCAGCAGCCCGGAGGGGAGGAGGGACACTGAAGCTTTCTTT. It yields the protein CASSPEGRRDTEAFF.

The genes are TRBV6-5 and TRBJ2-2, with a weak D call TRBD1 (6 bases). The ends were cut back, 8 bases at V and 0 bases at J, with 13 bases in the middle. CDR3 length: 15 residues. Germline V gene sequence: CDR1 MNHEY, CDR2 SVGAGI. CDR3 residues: CASRDGGSNTGELFF. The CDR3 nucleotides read TGTGCCAGCCGCGATGGGGGCTCGAACACCGGGGAGCTGTTTTTT.

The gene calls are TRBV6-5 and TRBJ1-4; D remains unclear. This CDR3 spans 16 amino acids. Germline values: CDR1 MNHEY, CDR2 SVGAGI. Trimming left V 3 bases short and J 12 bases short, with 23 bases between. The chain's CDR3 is CASSYGIGSPRGELFF. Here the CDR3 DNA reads TGTGCCAGCAGTTATGGCATTGGGTCGCCCCGGGGAGAACTGTTTTTT.

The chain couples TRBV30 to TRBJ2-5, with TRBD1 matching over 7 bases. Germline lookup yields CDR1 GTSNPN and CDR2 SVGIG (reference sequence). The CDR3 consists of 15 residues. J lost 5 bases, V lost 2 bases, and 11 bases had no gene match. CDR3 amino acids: CAWSQRQGQGETQYF. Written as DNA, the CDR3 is TGTGCCTGGAGTCAGAGACAGGGCCAGGGGGAGACCCAGTACTTC.

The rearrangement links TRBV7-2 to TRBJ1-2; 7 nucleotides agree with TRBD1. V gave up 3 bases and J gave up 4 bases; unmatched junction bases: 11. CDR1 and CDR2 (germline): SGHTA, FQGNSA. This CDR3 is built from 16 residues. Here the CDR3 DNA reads TGTGCCAGCAGCTTTAACAGGGGAGGTTCGAGCTATGGCTACACCTTC. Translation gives CASSFNRGGSSYGYTF.

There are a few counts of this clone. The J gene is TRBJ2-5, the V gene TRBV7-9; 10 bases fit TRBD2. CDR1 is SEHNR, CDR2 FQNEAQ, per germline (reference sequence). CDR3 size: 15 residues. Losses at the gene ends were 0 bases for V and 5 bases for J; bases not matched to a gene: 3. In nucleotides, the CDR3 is TGTGCCAGCAGCTTAGCCGGGACTAGCGATGAGACCCAGTACTTC. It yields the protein CASSLAGTSDETQYF.

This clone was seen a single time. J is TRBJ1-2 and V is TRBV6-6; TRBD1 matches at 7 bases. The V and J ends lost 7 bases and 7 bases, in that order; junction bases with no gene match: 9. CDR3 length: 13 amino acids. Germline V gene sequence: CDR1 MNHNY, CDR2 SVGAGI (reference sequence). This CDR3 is CASTPAGGPGYTF. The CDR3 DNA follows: TGTGCCAGCACCCCGGCAGGGGGTCCTGGCTACACCTTC.

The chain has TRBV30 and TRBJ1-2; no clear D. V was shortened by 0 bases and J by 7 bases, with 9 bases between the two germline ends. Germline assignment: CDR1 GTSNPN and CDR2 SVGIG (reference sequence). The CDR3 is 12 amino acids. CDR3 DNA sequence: TGTGCCTGGAGTGTACTTGGAGGTGGCTACACCTTC. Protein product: CAWSVLGGGYTF.

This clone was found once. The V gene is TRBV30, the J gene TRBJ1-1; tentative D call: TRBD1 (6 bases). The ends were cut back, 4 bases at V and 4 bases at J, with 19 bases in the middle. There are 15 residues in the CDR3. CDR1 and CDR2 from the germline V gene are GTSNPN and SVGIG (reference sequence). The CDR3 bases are TGTGCCTGGACCACCTGGGGGGGGCCTACCACTGAAGCTTTCTTT. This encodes CAWTTWGGPTTEAFF.

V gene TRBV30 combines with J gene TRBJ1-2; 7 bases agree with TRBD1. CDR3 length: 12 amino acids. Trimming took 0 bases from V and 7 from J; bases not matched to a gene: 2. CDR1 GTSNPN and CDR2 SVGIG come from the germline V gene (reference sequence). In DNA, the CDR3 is TGTGCCTGGAGTGTACCAGGGGGTGGCTACACCTTC. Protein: CAWSVPGGGYTF.

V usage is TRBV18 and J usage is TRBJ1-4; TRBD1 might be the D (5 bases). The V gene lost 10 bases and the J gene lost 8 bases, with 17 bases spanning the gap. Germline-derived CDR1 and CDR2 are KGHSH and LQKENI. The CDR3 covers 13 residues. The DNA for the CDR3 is TGTGCCACCGCAGCCGGGGGTCGGGAAAAACTGTTTTTT. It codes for CATAAGGREKLFF.

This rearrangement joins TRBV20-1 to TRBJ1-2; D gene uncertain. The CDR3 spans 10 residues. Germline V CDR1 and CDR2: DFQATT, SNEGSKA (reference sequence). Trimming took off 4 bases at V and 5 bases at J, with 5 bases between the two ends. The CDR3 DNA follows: TGCAGTGCTAAGACATATGGCTACACCTTC. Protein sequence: CSAKTYGYTF.

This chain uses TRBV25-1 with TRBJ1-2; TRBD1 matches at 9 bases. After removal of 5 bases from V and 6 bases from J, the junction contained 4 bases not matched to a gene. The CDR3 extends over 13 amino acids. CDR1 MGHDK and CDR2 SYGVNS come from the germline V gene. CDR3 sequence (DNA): TGTGCCAGCAGTTACGGGACAGGGCATGGCTACACCTTC. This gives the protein CASSYGTGHGYTF.

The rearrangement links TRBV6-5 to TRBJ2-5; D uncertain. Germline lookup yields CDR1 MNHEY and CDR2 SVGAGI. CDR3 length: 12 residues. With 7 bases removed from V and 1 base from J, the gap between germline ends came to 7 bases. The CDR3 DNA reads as TGTGCCAGCAAGACATCCCAAGAGACCCAGTACTTC. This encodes CASKTSQETQYF.

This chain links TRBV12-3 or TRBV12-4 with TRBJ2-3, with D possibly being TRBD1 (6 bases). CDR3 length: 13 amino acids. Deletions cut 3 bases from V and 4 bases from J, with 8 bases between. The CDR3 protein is CASSFWTADTQYF. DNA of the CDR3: TGTGCCAGCAGTTTCTGGACAGCAGATACGCAGTATTTT.